This T cell receptor (beta chain) originates from a study of cytomegalovirus exposure and HLA in healthy donors. The PCR contained 60 Vbeta and 13 Jbeta primers. Sequencing used immunoSEQ multiplex PCR; TCRdb keeps in-frame clones, though not all of them. The sample carries 80,000 or so clones, under 80% recorded once. This clone was recorded a few times. The germline V and J ends were trimmed by 7 bases and 2 bases, with 16 bases remaining between them. This CDR3 has 15 amino acids. In germline, CDR1 is MNHEY, CDR2 SMNVEV (reference sequence). The chain carries TRBV27 and TRBJ2-3; D unclear. This receptor was identified in a woman aged 45-65 years in good health and CMV-seropositive. Sequenced sample: PBMCs. The CDR3 spells CASTRARSLTDTQYF. DNA of the CDR3: TGTGCCAGCACCCGTGCGAGATCCCTCACAGATACGCAGTATTTT.